These 10 T cell receptor beta chains share one sample of origin, sequenced in a study of CD8+ T cells in alopecia areata. RNA extraction and reverse transcription yielded cDNA as sequencing template. Sequencing was performed with immunoSEQ multiplex PCR; in TCRdb, only in-frame clones are kept and a portion is missing. The table includes about 190,000 clones, around 60% detected once. This specimen consisted of CD4+ T cells sorted from blood, obtained at week 0. Every receptor here comes from a human donor with alopecia areata.

V is TRBV7-2 and J is TRBJ1-2; D not resolved. V lost 2 bases and J lost 8, with 12 bases in between. The CDR3 extends over 13 amino acids. Germline V gene data show CDR1 as SGHTA and CDR2 as FQGNSA. CDR3 bases: TGTGCCAGCAGCTTATCTGATCGGCCAGGCTACACCTTC. Protein sequence: CASSLSDRPGYTF.

This clone showed up just once. V usage is TRBV29-1 and J usage is TRBJ1-3; D is uncertain. The CDR3 covers 12 residues. Germline V gives CDR1 SQVTM, CDR2 ANQGSEA. V lost 5 bases and J lost 0, with 5 bases in between. CDR3 bases: TGCAGCGTTTCTAACTCTGGAAACACCATATATTTT. Translating gives CSVSNSGNTIYF.

The chain employs TRBV25-1 and TRBJ2-7; weak D call: TRBD1 (6 bases). The V gene lost 0 bases and the J gene lost 6 bases, with 12 bases spanning the gap. Germline V gene lookup returns CDR1 MGHDK and CDR2 SYGVNS. The CDR3 sequence is 14 residues long. The CDR3 reads CASSEYEDSPEQYF. The DNA of the CDR3 is TGTGCCAGCAGTGAATATGAGGACAGTCCCGAGCAGTACTTC.

This clone was seen a handful of times. The rearrangement links TRBV25-1 to TRBJ2-2, with 7 bases matching TRBD1. The V and J ends lost 6 bases and 8 bases, in that order; junction bases with no gene match: 9. The CDR3 contains 14 residues. CDR1 and CDR2 (germline): MGHDK, SYGVNS. CDR3 protein: CASRETGKVGELFF. The CDR3, as DNA: TGTGCCAGCAGGGAGACAGGGAAGGTTGGGGAGCTGTTTTTT. Variable domain in full (rest from reference TRBV25-1 and TRBJ2-2): EADIYQTPRYLVIGTGKKITLECSQTMGHDKMYWYQQDPGMELHLIHYSYGVNSTEKGDLSSESTVSRIRTEHFPLTLESARPSHTSQYLCASRETGKVGELFFGEGSRLTVL.

CDR3 loop: CASSSTSGDLGYF. The CDR3 nucleotides are TGTGCCAGCAGCTCGACTAGTGGGGACCTCGGGTACTTC. The J gene is TRBJ2-4, the V gene TRBV11-3; D perhaps matches TRBD2 (6 bases). The CDR3 has 13 amino acids. Between the trimmed V and J ends, which lost 4 bases and 15 bases, there was a span of 19 bases. The V gene's germline CDR1 is SGHNT and CDR2 YENEEA.

This sequence joins TRBV2 and TRBJ2-1, with 13 bases matching TRBD2. There are 14 residues in the CDR3. Germline CDR1 reads SNHLY; CDR2 reads FYNNEI. V lost 6 bases and J lost 4; bases outside the gene matches: 0. The DNA for the CDR3 is TGTGCCAGCAGGACTAGCGGGGGGTACAATGAGCAGTTCTTC. Translation gives CASRTSGGYNEQFF. Full variable domain (missing parts from reference TRBV2 and TRBJ2-1): EPEVTQTPSHQVTQMGQEVILRCVPISNHLYFYWYRQILGQKVEFLVSFYNNEISEKSEIFDDQFSVERPDGSNFTLKIRSTKLEDSAMYFCASRTSGGYNEQFFGPGTRLTVL.

CDR3 DNA sequence: TGTGCCAGCAGCCCTGGGGCCGGGGAGCTGTTTTTT. Its translation: CASSPGAGELFF. The chain joins TRBV5-6 to TRBJ2-2; D gene unclear. V lost 4 bases and J 6 bases, leaving 7 bases between the germline ends. This CDR3 comprises 12 residues. The V gene's germline CDR1 is SGHDT and CDR2 YYEEEE.

The chain is built from TRBV7-3 and TRBJ2-1, with TRBD2 matching over 10 bases. The CDR3 length is 15 residues. Germline V lookup: CDR1 SGHTA, CDR2 FQGTGA. V was clipped by 2 bases and J by 10 bases; unmatched bases: 8. CDR3 protein: CASSLLAGAPGEQFF. The CDR3, as DNA: TGTGCCAGCAGCTTACTAGCGGGGGCCCCGGGGGAGCAGTTCTTC.

This clone appeared a few times. The chain couples TRBV5-1 to TRBJ1-1, with D possibly matching TRBD1 (6 bases). The germline V gene has CDR1 SGHRS and CDR2 YFSETQ. Trimming shortened V by 3 bases and J by 5 bases, and 17 bases separated the two germline ends. This CDR3 region has 15 residues. The CDR3 sequence is CASSSRFGGRTEAFF. CDR3 DNA: TGCGCCAGCAGCTCTCGTTTCGGGGGGCGAACTGAAGCTTTCTTT. Filled out from reference TRBV5-1 and TRBJ1-1, the complete variable domain reads KAGVTQTPRYLIKTRGQQVTLSCSPISGHRSVSWYQQTPGQGLQFLFEYFSETQRNKGNFPGRFSGRQFSNSRSEMNVSTLELGDSALYLCASSSRFGGRTEAFFGQGTRLTVV.

The chain uses TRBV4-2 and TRBJ2-5; possibly TRBD1 for D (5 bases). Germline CDR1 is LGHNA and CDR2 is YNFKEQ. V lost 3 bases and J 5 bases, leaving 13 bases between the germline ends. The length of the CDR3 is 14 residues. Here the CDR3 DNA reads TGTGCCAGCAGCCATCTAGACAGATCCGAGACCCAGTACTTC. Encoded protein: CASSHLDRSETQYF.